This T cell receptor (beta chain) was captured by sequencing in a study of PD-1 blockade in classical Hodgkin lymphoma. Turning to the study itself: Nivolumab dosed at 3 mg/kg went to patients intravenously every 2 weeks.

The protocol was immunoSEQ multiplex PCR, while the TCRdb copy is restricted to in-frame clones and leaves out a portion. The table records approximately 60,000 clones, about 88% of them present only once. Remarks on this clone: Its cognate antigen is unknown.

Study-level results: TCR diversity in CD4+, not CD8+, cells rose significantly by C4D1. Partial responders and progressors had significantly lower baseline TCR diversity.

Every patient relapsed after autologous stem cell transplantation, and brentuximab vedotin exposure varied. V gave up 4 bases and J gave up 4 bases, with 5 bases separating them. This CDR3 is built from 11 residues. Germline V gene sequence: CDR1 MDHEN, CDR2 SYDVKM. The sequence came from a human donor with classical Hodgkin lymphoma. The sequencing used peripheral blood mononuclear cells (PBMCs), collected at baseline. The gene calls are TRBV28 and TRBJ2-7, with D unresolved. The CDR3 spells CASSWAYEQYF. The DNA for the CDR3 is TGTGCCAGCAGTTGGGCATACGAGCAGTACTTC.